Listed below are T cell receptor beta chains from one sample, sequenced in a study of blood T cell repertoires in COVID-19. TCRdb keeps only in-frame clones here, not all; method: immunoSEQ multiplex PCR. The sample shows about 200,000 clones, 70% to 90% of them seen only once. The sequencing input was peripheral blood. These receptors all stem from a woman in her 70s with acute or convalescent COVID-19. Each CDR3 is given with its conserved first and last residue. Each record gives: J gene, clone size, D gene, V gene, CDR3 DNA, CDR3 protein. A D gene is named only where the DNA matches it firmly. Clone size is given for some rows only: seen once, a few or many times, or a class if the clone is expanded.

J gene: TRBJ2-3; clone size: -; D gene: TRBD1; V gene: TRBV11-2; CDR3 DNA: TGTGCCAGCAGCTCCCTGACAGGGAAGGTAGCAGATACGCAGTATTTT; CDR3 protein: CASSSLTGKVADTQYF
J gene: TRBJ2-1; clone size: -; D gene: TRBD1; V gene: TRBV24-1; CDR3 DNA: TGTGCCACCAGTCTCCCGCACAGGGGTAATGAGCAGTTCTTC; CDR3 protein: CATSLPHRGNEQFF
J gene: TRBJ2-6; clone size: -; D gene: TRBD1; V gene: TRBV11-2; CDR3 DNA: TGTGCCAGCAGCCTTGGACAGGCTGGGGCCAACGTCCTGACTTTC; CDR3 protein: CASSLGQAGANVLTF
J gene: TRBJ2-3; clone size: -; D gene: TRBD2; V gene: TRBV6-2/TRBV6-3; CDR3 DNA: TGTGCCAGCAGCCTACACGTTGGACTAGCGGGAATCCCAGATACGCAGTATTTT; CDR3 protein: CASSLHVGLAGIPDTQYF
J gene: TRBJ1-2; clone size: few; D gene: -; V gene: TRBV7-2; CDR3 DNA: TGTGCCAGCAGCTCGACAGTGAACAACTATGGCTACACCTTC; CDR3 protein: CASSSTVNNYGYTF
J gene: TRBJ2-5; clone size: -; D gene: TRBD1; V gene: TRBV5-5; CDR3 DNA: TGTGCCAGCAGCTTGTTTGTACAGGGGGAGACCCAGTACTTC; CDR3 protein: CASSLFVQGETQYF
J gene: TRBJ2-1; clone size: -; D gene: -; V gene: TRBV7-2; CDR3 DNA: TGTGCCAGCAGCATTAGACCCGCGGCGTTGGGTTACAATGAGCAGTTCTTC; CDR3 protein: CASSIRPAALGYNEQFF
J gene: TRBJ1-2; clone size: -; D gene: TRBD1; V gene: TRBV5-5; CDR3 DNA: TGTGCCAGCAGCTCGGCCGGGACAGGGGCGAATCGGCATGGCTACACCTTC; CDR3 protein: CASSSAGTGANRHGYTF
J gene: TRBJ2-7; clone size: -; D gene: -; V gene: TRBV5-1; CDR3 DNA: TGCGCCAGCAGCTTGGCCGGCCCGGGGGACGAGCAGTACTTC; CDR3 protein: CASSLAGPGDEQYF
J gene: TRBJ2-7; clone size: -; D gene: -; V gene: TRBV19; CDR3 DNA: TGTGCCAGTAGTAGGAGCTCTCGCTCCTACGAGCAGTACTTC; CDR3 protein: CASSRSSRSYEQYF
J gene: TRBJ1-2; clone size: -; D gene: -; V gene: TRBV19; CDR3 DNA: TGTGCCAGTAGTGGCGGGTCACAGCAATCCTATGGCTACACCTTC; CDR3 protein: CASSGGSQQSYGYTF
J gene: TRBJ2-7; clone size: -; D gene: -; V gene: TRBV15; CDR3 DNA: TGTGCCACCAGCAGAGATATGGGGGCTGGAGAGCAGTACTTC; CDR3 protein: CATSRDMGAGEQYF
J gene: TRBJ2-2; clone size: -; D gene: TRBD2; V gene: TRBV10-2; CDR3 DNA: TGCGCCAGCAATAGAGCGGGAGGGAACACCGGGGAGCTGTTTTTT; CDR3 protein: CASNRAGGNTGELFF
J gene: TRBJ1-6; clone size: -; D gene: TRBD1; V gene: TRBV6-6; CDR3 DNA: TGTGCCAGCAGTCGGACAGGAGCCAGGGAATCACCCCTCCACTTT; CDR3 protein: CASSRTGARESPLHF
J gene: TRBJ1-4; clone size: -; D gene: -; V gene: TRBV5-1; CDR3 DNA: TGCGCCAGCAGCCAAACAGCGGGACTGAGCAATGAAAAACTGTTTTTT; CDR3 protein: CASSQTAGLSNEKLFF
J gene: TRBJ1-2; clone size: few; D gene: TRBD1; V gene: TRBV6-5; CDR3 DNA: TGTGCCAGCACCACGGGACAGCTCTATGGCTACACCTTC; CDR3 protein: CASTTGQLYGYTF
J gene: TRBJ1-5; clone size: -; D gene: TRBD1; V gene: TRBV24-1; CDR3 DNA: TGTGCCACCAGTTCCGGGACAGGGGTAGGACAGCCCCAGCATTTT; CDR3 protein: CATSSGTGVGQPQHF
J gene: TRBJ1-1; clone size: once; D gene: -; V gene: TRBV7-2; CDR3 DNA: TGTGCCAGCAGCTCTCGACAGAACACTGAAGCTTTCTTT; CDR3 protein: CASSSRQNTEAFF
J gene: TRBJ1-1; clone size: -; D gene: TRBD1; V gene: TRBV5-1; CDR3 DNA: TGCGCCAGCAGCTTCCTCGGACAGGGGGCGATTGAAGCTTTCTTT; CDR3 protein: CASSFLGQGAIEAFF
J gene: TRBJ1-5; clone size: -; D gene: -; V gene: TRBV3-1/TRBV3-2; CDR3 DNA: TGTGCCAGCAGCCAAGACAGAAACAATCAGCCCCAGCATTTT; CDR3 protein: CASSQDRNNQPQHF
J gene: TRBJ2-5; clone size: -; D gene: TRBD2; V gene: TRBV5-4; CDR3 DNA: TGTGCCAGCAGCTTGGCGGGGGGGATCGCCCAGTACTTC; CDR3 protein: CASSLAGGIAQYF
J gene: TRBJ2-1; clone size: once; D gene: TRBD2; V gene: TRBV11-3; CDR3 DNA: TGTGCCAGCAGCTCCGCAGCTAGCGGGACCTACAATGAGCAGTTCTTC; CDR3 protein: CASSSAASGTYNEQFF
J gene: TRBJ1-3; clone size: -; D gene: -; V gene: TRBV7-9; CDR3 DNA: TGTGCCAGCAGCTCCCCAGGATTGGCCATATATTTT; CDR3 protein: CASSSPGLAIYF